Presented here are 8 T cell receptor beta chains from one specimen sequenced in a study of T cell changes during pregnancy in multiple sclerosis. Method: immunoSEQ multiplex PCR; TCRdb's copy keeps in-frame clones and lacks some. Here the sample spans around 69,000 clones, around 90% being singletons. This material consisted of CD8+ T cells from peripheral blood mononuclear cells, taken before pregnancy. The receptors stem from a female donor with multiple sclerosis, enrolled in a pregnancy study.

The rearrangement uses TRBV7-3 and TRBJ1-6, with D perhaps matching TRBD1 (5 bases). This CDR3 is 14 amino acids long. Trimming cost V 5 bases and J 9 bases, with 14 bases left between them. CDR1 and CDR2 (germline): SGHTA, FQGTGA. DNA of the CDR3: TGTGCCAGCAGCCTTCAGGGTTCCGGTTCACCCCTCCACTTT. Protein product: CASSLQGSGSPLHF.

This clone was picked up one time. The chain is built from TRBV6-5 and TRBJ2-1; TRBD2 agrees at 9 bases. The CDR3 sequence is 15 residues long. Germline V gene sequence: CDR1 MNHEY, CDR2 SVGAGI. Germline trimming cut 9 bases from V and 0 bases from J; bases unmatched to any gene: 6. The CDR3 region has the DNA TGTGCCAGTAGACTAGCGGAGAGCTCCTACAATGAGCAGTTCTTC. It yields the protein CASRLAESSYNEQFF.

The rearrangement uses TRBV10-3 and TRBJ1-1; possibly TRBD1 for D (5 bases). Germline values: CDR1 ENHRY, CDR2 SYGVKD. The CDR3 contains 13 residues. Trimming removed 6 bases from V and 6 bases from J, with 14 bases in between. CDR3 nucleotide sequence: TGTGCCATCAGCCTGGGCCCGGGGGCTGAAGCTTTCTTT. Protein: CAISLGPGAEAFF.

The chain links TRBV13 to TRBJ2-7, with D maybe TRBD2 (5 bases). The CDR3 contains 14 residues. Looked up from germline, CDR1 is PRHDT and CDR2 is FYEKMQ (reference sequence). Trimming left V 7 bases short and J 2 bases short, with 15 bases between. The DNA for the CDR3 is TGTGCCAGCACTCCGGCTAGCCGAGCCTACGAGCAGTACTTC. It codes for CASTPASRAYEQYF.

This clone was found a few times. In DNA, the CDR3 is TGTGCCAGCAGTGACCAGGGGGCTAAATTGAATTCACCCCTCCACTTT. It translates to CASSDQGAKLNSPLHF. The chain uses TRBV27 and TRBJ1-6; 8 bases fit TRBD1. Trimming at V came to 5 bases and at J to 7 bases, leaving 10 bases not matched to a gene. This CDR3 has 16 amino acids. Germline V gene data show CDR1 as MNHEY and CDR2 as SMNVEV (reference sequence).

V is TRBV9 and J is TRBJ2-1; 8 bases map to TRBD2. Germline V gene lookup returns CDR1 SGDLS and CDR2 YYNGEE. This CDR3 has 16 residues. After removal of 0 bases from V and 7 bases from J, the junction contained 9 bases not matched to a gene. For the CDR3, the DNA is TGTGCCAGCAGCGTAGTAGTTAGCGGGGCGTTGAATGAGCAGTTCTTC. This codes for CASSVVVSGALNEQFF.

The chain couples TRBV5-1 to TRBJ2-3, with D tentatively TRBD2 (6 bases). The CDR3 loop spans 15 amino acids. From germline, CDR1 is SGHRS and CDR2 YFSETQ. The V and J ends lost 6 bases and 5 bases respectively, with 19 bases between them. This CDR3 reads CASTPGGLALDTQYF. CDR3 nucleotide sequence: TGCGCCAGCACCCCCGGCGGGCTAGCGCTAGATACGCAGTATTTT.

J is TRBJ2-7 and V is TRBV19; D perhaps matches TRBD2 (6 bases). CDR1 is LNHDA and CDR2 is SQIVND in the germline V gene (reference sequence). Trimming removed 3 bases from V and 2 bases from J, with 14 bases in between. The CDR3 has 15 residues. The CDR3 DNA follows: TGTGCCAGTAGTATGGGACTGGGGGGTACCTACGAGCAGTACTTC. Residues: CASSMGLGGTYEQYF.